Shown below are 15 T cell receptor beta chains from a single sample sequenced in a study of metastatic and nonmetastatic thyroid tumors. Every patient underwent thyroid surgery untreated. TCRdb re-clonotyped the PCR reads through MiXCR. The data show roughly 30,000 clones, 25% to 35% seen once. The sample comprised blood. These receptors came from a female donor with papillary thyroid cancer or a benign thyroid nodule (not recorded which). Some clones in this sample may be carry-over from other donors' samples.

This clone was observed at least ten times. Here the CDR3 DNA reads TGTGCCAGCACAGGACAGGGGTTATCCGAGCAGTACTTC. Protein product: CASTGQGLSEQYF. The rearrangement links TRBV2 to TRBJ2-7, with 9 bases lining up with TRBD1. Germline lookup yields CDR1 SNHLY and CDR2 FYNNEI. After removal of 7 bases from V and 6 bases from J, the junction contained 7 bases not matched to a gene. The CDR3 loop spans 13 amino acids. Looking up the rest from reference TRBV2 and TRBJ2-7 gives the full variable domain: EPEVTQTPSHQVTQMGQEVILRCVPISNHLYFYWYRQILGQKVEFLVSFYNNEISEKSEIFDDQFSVERPDGSNFTLKIRSTKLEDSAMYFCASTGQGLSEQYFGPGTRLTVT.

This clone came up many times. CDR3 sequence reads: CASSSPAGASYNEQFF. DNA of the CDR3: TGTGCCAGCAGCTCACCAGCGGGAGCTTCGTACAATGAGCAGTTCTTC. V gene TRBV11-1 combines with J gene TRBJ2-1; 8 bases are a match to TRBD2. The CDR3 runs 16 residues. Germline values: CDR1 SGHAT, CDR2 FQDESV (reference sequence). After removal of 4 bases from V and 4 bases from J, the junction contained 9 bases not matched to a gene.

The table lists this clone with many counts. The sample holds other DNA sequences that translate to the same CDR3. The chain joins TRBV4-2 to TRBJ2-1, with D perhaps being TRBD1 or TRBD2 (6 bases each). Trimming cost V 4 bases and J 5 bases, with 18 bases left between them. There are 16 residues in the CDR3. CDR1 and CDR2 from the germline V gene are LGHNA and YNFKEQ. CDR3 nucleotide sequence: TGTGCCAGCAGCCCCCCGGGGGCTAGCGAAGACAATGAGCAGTTCTTC. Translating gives CASSPPGASEDNEQFF.

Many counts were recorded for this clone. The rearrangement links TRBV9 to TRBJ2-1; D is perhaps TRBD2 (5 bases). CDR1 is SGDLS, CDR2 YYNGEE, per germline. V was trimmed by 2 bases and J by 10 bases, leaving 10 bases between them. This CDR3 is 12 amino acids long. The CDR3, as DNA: TGTGCCAGCAGCGTGGATCCGGGGGAGCAGTTCTTC. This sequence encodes CASSVDPGEQFF.

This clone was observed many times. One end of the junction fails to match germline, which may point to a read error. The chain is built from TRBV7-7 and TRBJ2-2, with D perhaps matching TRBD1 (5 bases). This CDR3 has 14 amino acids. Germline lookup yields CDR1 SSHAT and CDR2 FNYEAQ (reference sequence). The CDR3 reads CASSLAYRSGELFF. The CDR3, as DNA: TGTGCTAGCAGCTTAGCTTACAGGAGCGGGGAGCTGTTTTTT. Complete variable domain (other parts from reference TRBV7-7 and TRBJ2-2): GAGVSQSPRYKVTKRGQDVTLRCDPISSHATLYWYQQALGQGPEFLTYFNYEAQPDKSGLPSDRFSAERPEGSISTLTIQRTEQRDSAMYRCASSLAYRSGELFFGEGSRLTVL.

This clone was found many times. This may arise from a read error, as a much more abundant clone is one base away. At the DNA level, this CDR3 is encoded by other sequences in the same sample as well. Written as DNA, the CDR3 is TGCGCCAGCGGCTTGCAAAGCTTGGAGACCCAGTACTTC. Translated: CASGLQSLETQYF. This chain joins TRBV5-1 and TRBJ2-5; D unresolved. CDR1 and CDR2 from the germline V gene are SGHRS and YFSETQ. The CDR3 sequence is 13 residues long. The full variable domain, in which reference TRBV5-1 and TRBJ2-5 provide the parts outside the CDR3, is KAGVTQTPRYLIKTRGQQVTLSCSPISGHRSVSWYQQTPGQGLQFLFEYFSETQRNKGNFPGRFSGRQFSNSRSEMNVSTLELGDSALYLCASGLQSLETQYFGPGTRLLVL.

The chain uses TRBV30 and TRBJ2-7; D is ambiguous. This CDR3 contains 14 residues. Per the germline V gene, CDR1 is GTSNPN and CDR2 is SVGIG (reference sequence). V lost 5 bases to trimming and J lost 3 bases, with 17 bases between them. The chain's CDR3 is CAWGGEGRYYEQYF. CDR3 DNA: TGTGCCTGGGGTGGTGAAGGCAGGTACTACGAGCAGTACTTC.

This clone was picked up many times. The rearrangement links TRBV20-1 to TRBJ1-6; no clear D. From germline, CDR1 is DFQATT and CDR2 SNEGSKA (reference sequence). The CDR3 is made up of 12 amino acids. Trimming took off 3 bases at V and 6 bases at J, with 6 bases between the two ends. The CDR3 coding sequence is TGCAGTGCTAGGGACTTTAATTCACCCCTCCACTTT. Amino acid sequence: CSARDFNSPLHF.

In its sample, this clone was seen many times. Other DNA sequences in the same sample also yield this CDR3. CDR3 region: CASSLGGTGGNEQYF. The CDR3 DNA follows: TGTGCCAGCAGCTTAGGTGGGACAGGTGGTAACGAGCAGTACTTC. This chain connects TRBV7-2 to TRBJ2-7, with 8 bases matching TRBD1. With 1 base clipped from V and 5 bases from J, the junction kept 7 bases outside the gene matches. CDR3 length equals 15 residues. Per the germline V gene, CDR1 is SGHTA and CDR2 is FQGNSA.

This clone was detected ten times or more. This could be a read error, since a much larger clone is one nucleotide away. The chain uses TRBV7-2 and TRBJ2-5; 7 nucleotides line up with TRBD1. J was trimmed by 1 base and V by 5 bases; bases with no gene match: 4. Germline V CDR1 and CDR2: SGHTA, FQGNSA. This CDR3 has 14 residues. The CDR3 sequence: CASSHYRGQETQYF. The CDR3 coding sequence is TGTGCCAGCAGCCACTACAGGGGCCAAGAGACCCAGTACTTC. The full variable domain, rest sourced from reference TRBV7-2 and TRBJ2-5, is GAGVSQSPSNKVTEKGKDVELRCDPISGHTALYWYRQSLGQGLEFLIYFQGNSAPDKSGLPSDRFSAERTGGSVSTLTIQRTQQEDSAVYLCASSHYRGQETQYFGPGTRLLVL.

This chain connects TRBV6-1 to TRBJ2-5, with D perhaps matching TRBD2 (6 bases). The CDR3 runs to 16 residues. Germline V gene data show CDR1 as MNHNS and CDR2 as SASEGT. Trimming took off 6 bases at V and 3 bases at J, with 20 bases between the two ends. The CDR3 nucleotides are TGTGCCAGCAGCCCTACGCCCCAGGGACTCAAAGAGACCCAGTACTTC. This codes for CASSPTPQGLKETQYF.

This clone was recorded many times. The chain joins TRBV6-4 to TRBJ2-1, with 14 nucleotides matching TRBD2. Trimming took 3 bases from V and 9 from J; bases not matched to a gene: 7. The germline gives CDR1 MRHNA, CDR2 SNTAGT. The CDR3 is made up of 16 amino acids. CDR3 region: CASSERLAGGRSEQFF. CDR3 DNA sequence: TGTGCCAGCAGTGAACGACTAGCGGGAGGGCGAAGTGAGCAGTTCTTC.

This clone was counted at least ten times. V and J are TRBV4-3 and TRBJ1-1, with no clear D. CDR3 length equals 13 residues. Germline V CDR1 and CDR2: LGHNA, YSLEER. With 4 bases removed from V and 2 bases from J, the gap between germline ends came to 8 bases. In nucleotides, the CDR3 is TGCGCCAGCAGCCTCCTCGTAAACACTGAAGCTTTCTTT. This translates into CASSLLVNTEAFF.

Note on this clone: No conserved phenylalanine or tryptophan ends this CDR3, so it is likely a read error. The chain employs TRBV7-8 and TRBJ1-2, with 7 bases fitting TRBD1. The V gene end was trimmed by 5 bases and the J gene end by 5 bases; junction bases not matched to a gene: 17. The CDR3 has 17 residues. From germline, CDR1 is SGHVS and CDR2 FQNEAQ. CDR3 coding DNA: TGTGCCAGCAGCCCCGGACCAGTTGGGACAGCCTTTTATGGCTACACCCTC. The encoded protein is CASSPGPVGTAFYGYTL.

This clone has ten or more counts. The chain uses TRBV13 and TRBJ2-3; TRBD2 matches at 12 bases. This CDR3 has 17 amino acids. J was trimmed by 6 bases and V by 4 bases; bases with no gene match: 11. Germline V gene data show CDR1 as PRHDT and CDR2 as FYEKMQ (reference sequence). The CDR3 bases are TGTGCCAGCAGCTCAGGATTACTAGCGGGAGGTGGCGATACGCAGTATTTT. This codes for CASSSGLLAGGGDTQYF.